One and the same sample provided the 14 T cell receptor beta chains below, sequenced in a study of CD8 T cells in ankylosing spondylitis. TCRdb recomputed calls from the 5' RACE reads with MiXCR, one row per CDR3 protein. The sample lists under 200,000 distinct CDR3 sequences, around a tenth occurring once. What was sequenced was blood, either unsorted or a sorted T cell fraction (not recorded which). The receptor set was obtained from a male donor with ankylosing spondylitis or in good health (not recorded which).

This clonotype has a count of ten or more. The genes are TRBV5-1 and TRBJ2-1, with TRBD2 matching over 10 bases. The CDR3 is 16 amino acids. V trimming: 4 bases; J trimming: 15 bases; junction bases outside the gene matches: 19. CDR1 is SGHRS, CDR2 YFSETQ, per germline. The CDR3 DNA reads TGCGCCAGCAGCCTGCGCCCTAGCGGGAGAGACCAGCAATGGTTCTTC. Protein: CASSLRPSGRDQQWFF.

This clonotype has ten or more counts. The CDR3 region is CSVEDPGDPDRAGENTEAFF. CDR3 nucleotide sequence: TGCAGCGTTGAAGATCCGGGGGACCCAGACAGGGCGGGGGAGAACACTGAAGCTTTCTTT. The V and J genes are TRBV29-1 and TRBJ1-1, with 7 positions matching TRBD1. The germline gives CDR1 SQVTM, CDR2 ANQGSEA. The V and J ends lost 0 bases and 1 base, in that order; junction bases with no gene match: 20. The CDR3 has 20 amino acids.

This clonotype was seen repeatedly, ten times or more. The chain couples TRBV5-1 to TRBJ2-1; 7 bases are shared with TRBD2. The CDR3 covers 16 residues. Trimming cost V 2 bases and J 6 bases; bases outside gene matches: 11. Germline loops: CDR1 SGHRS, CDR2 YFSETQ. Here the CDR3 reads CASSLGRVAIGNEQFF. In DNA, the CDR3 is TGCGCCAGCAGCTTAGGGAGGGTTGCGATAGGCAATGAGCAGTTCTTC.

This clonotype has just a few counts. This sequence joins TRBV7-9 and TRBJ2-5; D not resolved. V was cut by 5 bases and J by 0 bases, with 16 bases left in between. From germline, CDR1 is SEHNR and CDR2 FQNEAQ (reference sequence). The CDR3 has 16 amino acids. CDR3 sequence (DNA): TGTGCCAGCAGCGCCTCTCTTTACGGATACCAAGAGACCCAGTACTTC. Its protein is CASSASLYGYQETQYF.

This clonotype was counted ten times or more. V and J are TRBV2 and TRBJ2-1, with 10 bases lining up with TRBD2. Per the germline V gene, CDR1 is SNHLY and CDR2 is FYNNEI. The trim removed 1 base at V and 6 bases at J, leaving 9 bases unmatched. The CDR3 loop spans 17 amino acids. CDR3 nucleotide sequence: TGTGCCAGCAGTGAAGACTCTTCGGCTAGCGGGGGCAATGAGCAGTTCTTC. Translated: CASSEDSSASGGNEQFF.

This clonotype has only a few counts. The chain links TRBV14 to TRBJ1-5, with D possibly being TRBD1 (5 bases). The germline V gene has CDR1 SGHDN and CDR2 FVKESK. V gave up 4 bases and J gave up 1 base, with 14 bases separating them. The CDR3 extends over 16 amino acids. The CDR3 protein is CASSRLQELSNQPQHF. The CDR3, as DNA: TGTGCCAGCAGCCGATTACAGGAATTGAGCAATCAGCCCCAGCATTTT.

This clonotype has ten or more counts. The chain links TRBV9 to TRBJ2-7; 12 bases agree with TRBD1. This CDR3 has 15 amino acids. With V trimmed by 4 bases and J by 6 bases, 8 bases remained unmatched. Germline V lookup: CDR1 SGDLS, CDR2 YYNGEE. The CDR3 bases are TGTGCCAGCAGCTCCCGGGACAGGGGGCGAAGCGAGCAGTACTTC. It is translated as CASSSRDRGRSEQYF.

The chain combines TRBV5-1 with TRBJ2-5; 14 bases fit TRBD2. The CDR3 extends over 17 amino acids. The germline V gene has CDR1 SGHRS and CDR2 YFSETQ. V gave up 4 bases and J gave up 4 bases; unmatched junction bases: 9. CDR3 residues: CASSPGLAGGFAETQYF. In DNA form, the CDR3 reads TGCGCCAGCAGCCCTGGACTAGCGGGAGGATTTGCAGAGACCCAGTACTTC.

In this sample, this clonotype turned up many times. The chain joins TRBV7-8 to TRBJ2-3; 12 bases fit TRBD2. CDR1 is SGHVS and CDR2 is FQNEAQ in the germline V gene. The CDR3 length is 16 residues. The ends lost 5 bases at V and 3 bases at J; junction bases unmatched: 6. CDR3 in amino acids: CASSVGLAGRTDTQYF. Here the CDR3 DNA reads TGTGCCAGCAGCGTAGGACTAGCGGGAAGAACAGATACGCAGTATTTT. Combining the CDR3 with reference TRBV7-8 and TRBJ2-3 gives the whole variable domain GAGVSQSPRYKVAKRGQDVALRCDPISGHVSLFWYQQALGQGPEFLTYFQNEAQLDKSGLPSDRFFAERPEGSVSTLKIQRTQQEDSAVYLCASSVGLAGRTDTQYFGPGTRLTVL.

This clonotype appeared many times. The chain is built from TRBV20-1 and TRBJ2-6; D not resolved. The CDR3 spans 14 residues. The germline V gene has CDR1 DFQATT and CDR2 SNEGSKA (reference sequence). Between the trimmed V and J ends, which lost 1 base and 1 base, there was a span of 5 bases. CDR3 sequence (DNA): TGCAGTGCTAGAGCGTGGTCTGGGGCCAACGTCCTGACTTTC. As protein: CSARAWSGANVLTF.

This clonotype was counted a few times. The chain employs TRBV11-2 and TRBJ2-7; D may be TRBD1 (6 bases). The CDR3 runs to 13 residues. Germline loops: CDR1 SGHAT, CDR2 FQNNGV. Trimming removed 10 bases at V and 9 bases at J, with 22 bases between. The CDR3 loop reads CATSDSTLRGQYF. The CDR3 DNA reads as TGTGCCACCTCGGACAGTACCCTACGTGGGCAGTACTTC.

This clonotype came up many times. The chain joins TRBV24-1 to TRBJ2-3; D unclear. Germline assignment: CDR1 KGHDR and CDR2 SFDVKD. V was shortened by 7 bases and J by 4 bases, with 11 bases between the two germline ends. The CDR3 is 13 amino acids. CDR3: CATSADSADTQYF. The DNA of the CDR3 is TGTGCCACCAGCGCCGACTCTGCAGATACGCAGTATTTT.

In this sample, this clonotype turned up many times. The rearrangement joins TRBV12-3 or TRBV12-4 to TRBJ2-3, with TRBD2 matching 8 bases. The CDR3 runs to 15 residues. V lost 5 bases, J lost 4 bases, and 8 bases stayed unmatched. CDR3 DNA sequence: TGTGCCAGCAGTCCGCCGTCGGGAGGGGCAGATACGCAGTATTTT. Its protein product is CASSPPSGGADTQYF.

Many counts were recorded for this clonotype. The rearrangement uses TRBV12-3 or TRBV12-4 and TRBJ2-2; 9 bases agree with TRBD2. This CDR3 is 15 amino acids long. Trimming took 3 bases from V and 4 from J; bases not matched to a gene: 3. The CDR3 DNA is TGTGCCAGCAGTTTTAGCGGGAGAGGCACCGGGGAGCTGTTTTTT. Protein sequence: CASSFSGRGTGELFF.